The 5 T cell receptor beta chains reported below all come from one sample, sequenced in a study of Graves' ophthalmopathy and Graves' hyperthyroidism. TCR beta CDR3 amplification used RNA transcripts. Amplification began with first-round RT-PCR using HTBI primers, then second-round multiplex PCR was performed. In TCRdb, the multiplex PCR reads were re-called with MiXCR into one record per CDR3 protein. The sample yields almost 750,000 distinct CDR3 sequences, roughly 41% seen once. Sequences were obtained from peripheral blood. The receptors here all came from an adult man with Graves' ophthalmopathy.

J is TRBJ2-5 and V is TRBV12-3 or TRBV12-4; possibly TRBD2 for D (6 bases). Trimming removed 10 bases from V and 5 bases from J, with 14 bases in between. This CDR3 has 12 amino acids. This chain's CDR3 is CATGRAGETQYF. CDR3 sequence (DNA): TGTGCCACAGGCAGGGCGGGGGAGACCCAGTACTTC.

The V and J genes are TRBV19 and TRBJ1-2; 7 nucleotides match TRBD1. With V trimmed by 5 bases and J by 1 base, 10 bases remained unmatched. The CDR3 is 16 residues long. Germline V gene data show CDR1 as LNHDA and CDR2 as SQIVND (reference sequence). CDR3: CASSLPGTDNNYGYTF. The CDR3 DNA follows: TGTGCCAGTAGTCTACCCGGGACAGATAATAACTATGGCTACACCTTC.

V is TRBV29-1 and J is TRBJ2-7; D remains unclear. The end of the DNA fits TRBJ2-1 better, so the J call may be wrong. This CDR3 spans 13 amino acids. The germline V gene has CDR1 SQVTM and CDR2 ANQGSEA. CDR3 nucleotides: TGCAGCGTTGAAGAGGGCCGCTACAATGAGCAGTTCTTC. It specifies CSVEEGRYNEQFF.

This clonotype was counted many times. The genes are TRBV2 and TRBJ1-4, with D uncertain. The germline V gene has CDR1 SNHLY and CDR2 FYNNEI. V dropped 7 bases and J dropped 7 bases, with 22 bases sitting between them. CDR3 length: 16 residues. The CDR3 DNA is TGTGCCAGCACCCTTACCCTATCGCGGAGAGGTGAAAAACTGTTTTTT. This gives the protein CASTLTLSRRGEKLFF. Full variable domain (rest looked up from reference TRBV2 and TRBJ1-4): EPEVTQTPSHQVTQMGQEVILRCVPISNHLYFYWYRQILGQKVEFLVSFYNNEISEKSEIFDDQFSVERPDGSNFTLKIRSTKLEDSAMYFCASTLTLSRRGEKLFFGSGTQLSVL.

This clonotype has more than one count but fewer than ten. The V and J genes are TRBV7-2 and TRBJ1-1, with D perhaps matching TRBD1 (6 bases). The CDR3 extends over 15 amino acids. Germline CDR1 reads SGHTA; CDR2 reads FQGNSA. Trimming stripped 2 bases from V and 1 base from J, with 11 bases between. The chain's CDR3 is CASSLKWGANTEAFF. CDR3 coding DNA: TGTGCCAGCAGCTTAAAATGGGGGGCGAACACTGAAGCTTTCTTT.